What follows are 6 T cell receptor beta chains derived from one specimen sequenced in a study of response to subunit inactivated influenza vaccine (dated by TCRdb to between 2017 and 2018). The library was generated by RT-PCR. TCRdb names Illumina HiSeq 2500 as the instrument used. In TCRdb, the public reads were trimmed at Q25 with fastp and aligned with MiXCR, with productive beta chains retained. When rows share a CDR3 protein, they turn into one entry using the most common DNA and genes. The sample table holds some 500,000 distinct CDR3 sequences, of which 10% to 15% were seen once. The ten biggest clones cover 13% of the sample. The time point label of this sample denotes: around 47 days after influenza vaccine administration. Material: PBMCs from blood, obtained about 6 weeks after vaccination. The receptor source for this set is a man in his fifties who received an inactivated influenza vaccine. Donor details come from another sample of the same person, matched by shared clones.

The J gene is TRBJ2-7, the V gene TRBV4-2; D gene unclear. The CDR3 runs 14 residues. Germline CDR1 and CDR2: LGHNA and YNFKEQ. V was clipped by 0 bases and J by 3 bases, with 9 bases between them. CDR3 region: CASSQDGANYEQYF. The DNA for the CDR3 is TGTGCCAGCAGCCAAGACGGAGCGAACTACGAGCAGTACTTC.

The chain uses TRBV3-1 and TRBJ1-5, with 7 positions matching TRBD1. The junction had 7 bases not matched to a gene; V was cut back by 1 base and J by 4 bases. From germline, CDR1 is LGHDT and CDR2 YNNKEL (reference sequence). The CDR3 is made up of 16 amino acids. CDR3 in amino acids: CASSQGGQVPNQPQHF. The CDR3 DNA is TGTGCCAGCAGCCAAGGAGGACAGGTCCCTAATCAGCCCCAGCATTTT.

This chain joins TRBV7-9 and TRBJ2-3, with D unclear. Trimming removed 3 bases from V and 3 bases from J, with 4 bases in between. CDR3 size: 12 residues. Germline V CDR1 and CDR2: SEHNR, FQNEAQ (reference sequence). The DNA of the CDR3 is TGTGCCAGCAGCTTGTGGACAGATACGCAGTATTTT. Encoded protein: CASSLWTDTQYF.

The chain is built from TRBV20-1 and TRBJ2-3; 10 nucleotides line up with TRBD1. Germline V gives CDR1 DFQATT, CDR2 SNEGSKA (reference sequence). This CDR3 comprises 18 residues. V gave up 0 bases and J gave up 4 bases; unmatched junction bases: 13. CDR3 residues: CSARDLSPGTGVADTQYF. CDR3 coding DNA: TGCAGTGCTAGAGATTTGTCTCCCGGGACAGGGGTGGCAGATACGCAGTATTTT.

This clonotype has ten or more counts. This sequence joins TRBV20-1 and TRBJ2-7, with 8 bases matching TRBD2. This CDR3 comprises 13 residues. CDR1 is DFQATT and CDR2 is SNEGSKA in the germline V gene (reference sequence). V dropped 5 bases and J dropped 4; count of bases not matched to a gene: 7. The CDR3 DNA is TGCAGTGCTGGCGCCCGGGGGGGTTACGAGCAGTACTTC. Its protein is CSAGARGGYEQYF.

This clonotype was seen more than once but under ten times. The chain links TRBV20-1 to TRBJ2-1; D perhaps matches TRBD2 (5 bases). Trimming pared 6 bases from V and 7 bases from J, leaving 19 bases between. Germline V gene sequence: CDR1 DFQATT, CDR2 SNEGSKA (reference sequence). This CDR3 region has 14 residues. The CDR3 bases are TGCAGTGCCAAGCTAGCAGGTCGGAGGAATGAGCAGTTCTTC. It is translated as CSAKLAGRRNEQFF.